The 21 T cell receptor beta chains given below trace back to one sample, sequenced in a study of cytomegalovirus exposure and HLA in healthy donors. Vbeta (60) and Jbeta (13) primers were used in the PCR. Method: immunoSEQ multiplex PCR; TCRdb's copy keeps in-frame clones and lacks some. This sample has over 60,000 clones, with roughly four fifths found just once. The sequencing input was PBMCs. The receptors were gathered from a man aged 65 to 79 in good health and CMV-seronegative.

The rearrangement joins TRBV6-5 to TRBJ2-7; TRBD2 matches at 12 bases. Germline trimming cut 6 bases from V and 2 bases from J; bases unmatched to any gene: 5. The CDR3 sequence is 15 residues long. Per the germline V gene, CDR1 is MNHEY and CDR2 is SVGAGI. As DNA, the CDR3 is TGTGCCAGCAGCCCCGGACTAGCGGGAACCTACGAGCAGTACTTC. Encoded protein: CASSPGLAGTYEQYF.

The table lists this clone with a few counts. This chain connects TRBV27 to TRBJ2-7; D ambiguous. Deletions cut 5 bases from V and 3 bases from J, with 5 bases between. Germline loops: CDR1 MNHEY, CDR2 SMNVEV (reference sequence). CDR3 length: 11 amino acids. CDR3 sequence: CASSNYYEQYF. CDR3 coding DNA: TGTGCCAGCAGTAACTACTACGAGCAGTACTTC.

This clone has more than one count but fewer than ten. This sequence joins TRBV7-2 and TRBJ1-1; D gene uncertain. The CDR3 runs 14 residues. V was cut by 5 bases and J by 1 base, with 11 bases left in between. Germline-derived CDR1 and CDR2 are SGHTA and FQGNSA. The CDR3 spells CASSPFRQNTEAFF. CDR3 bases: TGTGCCAGCAGCCCTTTTCGACAGAACACTGAAGCTTTCTTT.

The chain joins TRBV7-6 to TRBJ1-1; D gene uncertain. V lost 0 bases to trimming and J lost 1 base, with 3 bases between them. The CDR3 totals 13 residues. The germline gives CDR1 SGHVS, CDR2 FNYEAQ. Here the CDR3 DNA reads TGTGCCAGCAGCTTAGCCGGGAACACTGAAGCTTTCTTT. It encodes CASSLAGNTEAFF.

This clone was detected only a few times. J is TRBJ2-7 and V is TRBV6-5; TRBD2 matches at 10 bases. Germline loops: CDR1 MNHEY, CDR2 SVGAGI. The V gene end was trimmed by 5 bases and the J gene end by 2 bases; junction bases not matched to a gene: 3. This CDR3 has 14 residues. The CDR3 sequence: CASSRTSGTYEQYF. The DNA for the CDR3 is TGTGCCAGCAGTCGGACTAGCGGTACCTACGAGCAGTACTTC.

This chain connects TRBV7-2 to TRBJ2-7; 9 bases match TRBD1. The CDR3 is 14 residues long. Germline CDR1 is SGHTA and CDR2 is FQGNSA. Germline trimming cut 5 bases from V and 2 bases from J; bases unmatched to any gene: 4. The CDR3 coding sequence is TGTGCCAGCAGCCCGGGACAGGGAACCTACGAGCAGTACTTC. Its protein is CASSPGQGTYEQYF.

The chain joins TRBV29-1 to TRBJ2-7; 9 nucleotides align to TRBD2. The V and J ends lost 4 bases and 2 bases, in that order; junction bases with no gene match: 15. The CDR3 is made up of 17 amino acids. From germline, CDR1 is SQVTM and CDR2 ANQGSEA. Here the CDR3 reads CSVVNPPGASGTYEQYF. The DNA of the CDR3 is TGCAGCGTTGTAAATCCCCCTGGGGCTAGCGGGACCTACGAGCAGTACTTC.

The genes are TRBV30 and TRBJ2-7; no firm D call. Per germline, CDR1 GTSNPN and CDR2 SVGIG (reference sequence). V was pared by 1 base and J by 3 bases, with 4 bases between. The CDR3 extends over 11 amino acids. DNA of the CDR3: TGTGCCTGGAGTGCTCGCTACGAGCAGTACTTC. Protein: CAWSARYEQYF.

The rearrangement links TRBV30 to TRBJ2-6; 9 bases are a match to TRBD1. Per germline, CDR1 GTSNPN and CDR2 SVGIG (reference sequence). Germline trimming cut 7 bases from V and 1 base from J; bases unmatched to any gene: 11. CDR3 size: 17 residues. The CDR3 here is CASPWDRAGSGANVLTF. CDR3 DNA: TGTGCCTCCCCCTGGGACAGGGCGGGATCTGGGGCCAACGTCCTGACTTTC.

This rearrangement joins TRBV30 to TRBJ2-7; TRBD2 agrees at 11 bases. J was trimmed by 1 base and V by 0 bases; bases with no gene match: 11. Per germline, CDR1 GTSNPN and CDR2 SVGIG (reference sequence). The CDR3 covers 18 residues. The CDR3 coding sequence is TGTGCCTGGAGTGTTAAGGGGCTAGCGGGGGGCCAGTCCTACGAGCAGTACTTC. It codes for CAWSVKGLAGGQSYEQYF.

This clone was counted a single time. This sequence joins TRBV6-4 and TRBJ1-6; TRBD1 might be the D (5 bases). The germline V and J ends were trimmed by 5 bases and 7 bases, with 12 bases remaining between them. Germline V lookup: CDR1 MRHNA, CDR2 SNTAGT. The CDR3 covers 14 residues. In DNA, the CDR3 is TGTGCCAGCAGTCGATGGGGGGGGAATTCACCCCTCCACTTT. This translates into CASSRWGGNSPLHF.

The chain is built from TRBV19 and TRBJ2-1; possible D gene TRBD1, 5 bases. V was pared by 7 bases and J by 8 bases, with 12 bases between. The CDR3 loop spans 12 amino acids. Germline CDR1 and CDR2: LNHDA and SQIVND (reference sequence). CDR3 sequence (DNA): TGTGCCAGTAACAAGCGCAGGGATGAGCAGTTCTTC. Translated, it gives CASNKRRDEQFF.

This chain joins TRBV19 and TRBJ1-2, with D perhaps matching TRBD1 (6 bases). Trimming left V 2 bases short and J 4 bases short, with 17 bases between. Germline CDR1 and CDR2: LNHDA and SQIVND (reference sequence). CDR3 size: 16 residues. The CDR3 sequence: CASSILGTGSVYGYTF. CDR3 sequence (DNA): TGTGCCAGTAGTATATTGGGAACAGGGAGCGTCTATGGCTACACCTTC.

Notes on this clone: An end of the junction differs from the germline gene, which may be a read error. This CDR3 reads CSSSPSWGTEGEKLFF. The CDR3 coding sequence is TGTTCCAGCAGCCCCTCCTGGGGAACCGAGGGAGAAAAACTGTTTTTT. This chain uses TRBV7-9 with TRBJ1-4; D gene uncertain. The CDR3 totals 16 residues. CDR1 and CDR2 from the germline V gene are SEHNR and FQNEAQ (reference sequence).

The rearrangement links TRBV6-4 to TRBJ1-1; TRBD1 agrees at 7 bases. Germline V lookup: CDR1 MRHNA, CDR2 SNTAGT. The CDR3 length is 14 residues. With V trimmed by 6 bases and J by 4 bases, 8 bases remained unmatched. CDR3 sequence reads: CASSPGTASTEAFF. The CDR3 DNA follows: TGTGCCAGCAGCCCCGGGACAGCCAGCACTGAAGCTTTCTTT.

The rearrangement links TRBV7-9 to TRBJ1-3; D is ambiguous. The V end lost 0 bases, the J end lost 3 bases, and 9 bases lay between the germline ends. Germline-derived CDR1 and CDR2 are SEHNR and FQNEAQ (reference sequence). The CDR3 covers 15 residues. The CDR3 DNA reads TGTGCCAGCAGCTTAGCGTGGAGAAGTGGAAACACCATATATTTT. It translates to CASSLAWRSGNTIYF.

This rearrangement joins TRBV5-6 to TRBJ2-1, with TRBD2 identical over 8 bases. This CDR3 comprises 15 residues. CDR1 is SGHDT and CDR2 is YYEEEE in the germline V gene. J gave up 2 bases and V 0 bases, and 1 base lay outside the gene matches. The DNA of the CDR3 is TGTGCCAGCAGCTTGGACGGGAGGGCCTACAATGAGCAGTTCTTC. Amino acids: CASSLDGRAYNEQFF.

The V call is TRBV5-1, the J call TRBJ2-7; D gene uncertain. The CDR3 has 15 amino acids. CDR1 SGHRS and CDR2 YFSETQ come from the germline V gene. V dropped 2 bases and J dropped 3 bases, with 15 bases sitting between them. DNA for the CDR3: TGCGCCAGCAGCTTATCACCGGGTCCAAACTACGAGCAGTACTTC. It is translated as CASSLSPGPNYEQYF.

The DNA of the CDR3 is TGTGCCAGCAGCCTCCGCGGACTAGCGGTCGGCACAGATACGCAGTATTTT. It codes for CASSLRGLAVGTDTQYF. V usage is TRBV7-2 and J usage is TRBJ2-3, with 10 bases aligning to TRBD2. The CDR3 totals 17 residues. Germline V gene data show CDR1 as SGHTA and CDR2 as FQGNSA. With V trimmed by 5 bases and J by 1 base, 9 bases remained unmatched.

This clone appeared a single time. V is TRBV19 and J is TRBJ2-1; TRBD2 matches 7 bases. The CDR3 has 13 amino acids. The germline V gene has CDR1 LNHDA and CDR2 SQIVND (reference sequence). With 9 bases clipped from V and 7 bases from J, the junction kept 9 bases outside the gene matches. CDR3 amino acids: CASRRDYVNEQFF. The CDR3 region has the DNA TGTGCCAGCCGACGGGACTACGTGAATGAGCAGTTCTTC. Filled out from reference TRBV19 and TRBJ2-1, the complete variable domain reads DGGITQSPKYLFRKEGQNVTLSCEQNLNHDAMYWYRQDPGQGLRLIYYSQIVNDFQKGDIAEGYSVSREKKESFPLTVTSAQKNPTAFYLCASRRDYVNEQFFGPGTRLTVL.

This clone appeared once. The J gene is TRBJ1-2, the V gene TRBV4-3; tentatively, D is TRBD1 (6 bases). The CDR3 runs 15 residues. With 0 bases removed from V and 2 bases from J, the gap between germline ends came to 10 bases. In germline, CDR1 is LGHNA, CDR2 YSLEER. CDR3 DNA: TGCGCCAGCAGCCAAGATAGGGGGACGAACTATGGCTACACCTTC. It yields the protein CASSQDRGTNYGYTF.